These T cell receptor beta chains were read from a single sample in a study of T-cell reconstitution after alpha-beta-depleted transplantation in children. TCRdb independently ran MiXCR on the PCR reads; one entry per CDR3 protein. The sample shows over 200,000 distinct CDR3 sequences, roughly 10% of them seen only once. Sequenced here: PBMCs from the stem cell graft donor, sampled from the stem cell graft. All receptors come from a human donor who donated a stem cell graft to a child with acute lymphoblastic leukemia. Each CDR3 is given with its conserved first and last residue. The D gene is left open where the match is weak. Size values are once, few and many counts, or a class for expanded clones, and some rows have none.

DNA,CDR3,D,V,J,size
TGTGCCAGCAGCTTGGTAGAAACTCAAAACATTCAGTACTTC,CASSLVETQNIQYF,.,TRBV7-9,TRBJ2-4,.
TGTGCCAGCAGGGGGTGGGGACAGACGCTTACTGCTGGGGCCAACGTCCTGACTTTC,CASRGWGQTLTAGANVLTF,TRBD1,TRBV25-1,TRBJ2-6,few
TGTGCCACCAGCCCTCCGGGACAGGGCGGCAATGAGCAGTTCTTC,CATSPPGQGGNEQFF,TRBD1,TRBV15,TRBJ2-1,.
TGTGCCAGCAGCTTACCGACATATGGCTACACCTTC,CASSLPTYGYTF,.,TRBV7-2,TRBJ1-2,few
TGTGCCACCAGCAGAGACCACAGGACCGGGGAGCTGTTTTTT,CATSRDHRTGELFF,.,TRBV15,TRBJ2-2,few
TGTGCCAGCAGCCCCCCGACGACCGGGGAGCTGTTTTTT,CASSPPTTGELFF,.,TRBV7-9,TRBJ2-2,.
TGTGCCAGCAGCTTAGATTCCCTCTATAGCAATCAGCCCCAGCATTTT,CASSLDSLYSNQPQHF,.,TRBV11-2,TRBJ1-5,many
TGCAGTGCCAACCAAGGAGGGGGCGCGAATAATTCACCCCTCCACTTT,CSANQGGGANNSPLHF,TRBD1,TRBV20-1,TRBJ1-6,.
TGTGCCAGCAGCTTAGAAGGGTTTGAAGCTTTCTTT,CASSLEGFEAFF,.,TRBV7-9,TRBJ1-1,many
TGTGCCAGCAGTCCCACAGGGGGTGGCTACACCTTC,CASSPTGGGYTF,TRBD1,TRBV27,TRBJ1-2,many
TGTGCCAGCAGCTTAGAATGGACAGCAATTTACGAGCAGTACTTC,CASSLEWTAIYEQYF,.,TRBV7-2,TRBJ2-7,many
TGCGCCAGCAGTGGCCCTGGGGGCGTAGAAAAACTGTTTTTT,CASSGPGGVEKLFF,.,TRBV10-2,TRBJ1-4,few
TGTGCCATCGAACGGGACGGTGGAAACACCATATATTTT,CAIERDGGNTIYF,.,TRBV10-3,TRBJ1-3,few
TGTGCCAGCAGTGTCTCTAGCGGGGTCACCGGGGAGCTGTTTTTT,CASSVSSGVTGELFF,TRBD2,TRBV2,TRBJ2-2,few
TGTGCCAGCAGGGACGGACAGGGGGTACAGGTAGCCAAAAACATTCAGTACTTC,CASRDGQGVQVAKNIQYF,TRBD1,TRBV5-5,TRBJ2-4,.
TGCAGCGTTAGGGACAGGACTCTTATGAACACTGAAGCTTTCTTT,CSVRDRTLMNTEAFF,TRBD1,TRBV29-1,TRBJ1-1,many
TGTGCCAGCAGCATAGGACAGGGTGGAGAGCCCCAGCATTTT,CASSIGQGGEPQHF,TRBD1,TRBV7-9,TRBJ1-5,many
TGTGCCAGCAGCTTAGTTACAGTAAAGGACAAAAACATTCAGTACTTC,CASSLVTVKDKNIQYF,.,TRBV7-2,TRBJ2-4,.
TGCAGTGCTAGACCACTAGCGTCCGAGACCCAGTACTTC,CSARPLASETQYF,TRBD2,TRBV20-1,TRBJ2-5,.
TGTGCCAGCAGCTTATCCGTCCAGGGAGGTTCACCCCTCCACTTT,CASSLSVQGGSPLHF,.,TRBV7-2,TRBJ1-6,few
TGTGCCAGCAGCCAGCGTACGGGGGTTCCGGACGAGCAGTACTTC,CASSQRTGVPDEQYF,.,TRBV7-9,TRBJ2-7,few
TGTGCCAGCAGGCGGGGACAGGAGTACAATCAGCCCCAGCATTTT,CASRRGQEYNQPQHF,TRBD1,TRBV27,TRBJ1-5,.
TGTGCCAGCACCCAGGGAACGGGGGGGAGCAAGACCCAGTACTTC,CASTQGTGGSKTQYF,TRBD2,TRBV11-1,TRBJ2-5,few
TGTGCCAGCAGTGACTGGGAGGACAGGGGTTACGAGCAGTACTTC,CASSDWEDRGYEQYF,TRBD1,TRBV6-4,TRBJ2-7,.
TGCGCCAGCAGCTTCGGTCAGGGTTTGGCCGGGGAGCTGTTTTTT,CASSFGQGLAGELFF,.,TRBV5-1,TRBJ2-2,many
TGTGCCAGCAGCCGAATGGGGAGCGCACAGTACTTC,CASSRMGSAQYF,.,TRBV11-2,TRBJ2-7,many
TGCAGTGCTAGAGATGGGTGGTTCAGAGAGACCCAGTACTTC,CSARDGWFRETQYF,.,TRBV20-1,TRBJ2-5,.
TGCAGTGCTTTCTGGGCCGCGCGGCGCACTGAAGCTTTCTTT,CSAFWAARRTEAFF,.,TRBV20-1,TRBJ1-1,.
TGTGCCAGCTCACCAGGGAAGGTCGATGAGCAGTTCTTC,CASSPGKVDEQFF,.,TRBV18,TRBJ2-1,.
TGTGCCAGCAGCTTTTGGGACACCGGGGAGCTGTTTTTT,CASSFWDTGELFF,.,TRBV7-9,TRBJ2-2,many
TGCACCGCCAAGGAGGGACCCTATGGCTACACCTTC,CTAKEGPYGYTF,.,TRBV20-1,TRBJ1-2,few
TGTGCCAGCAGTGCCCGGCGGGGGCTCGGCGAGCAGTACTTC,CASSARRGLGEQYF,.,TRBV12-3/TRBV12-4,TRBJ2-7,few
TGTGCCAGCAGTTTACAGGTTGGGGATACGCAGTATTTT,CASSLQVGDTQYF,.,TRBV12-3/TRBV12-4,TRBJ2-3,many
TGTGCCAGCTCATCGGACAGGGATGATATGGAGCAGTACTTC,CASSSDRDDMEQYF,TRBD1,TRBV18,TRBJ2-7,few
TGCAGTGCTAGTCCCAGCGGGGGACGTTACAATGAGCAGTTCTTC,CSASPSGGRYNEQFF,TRBD2,TRBV20-1,TRBJ2-1,few
TGTGCCAGCACCCAGCGGACTTCTGAAAAACTGTTTTTT,CASTQRTSEKLFF,.,TRBV11-2,TRBJ1-4,.
TGCAGTGCTAGGCCCGCGGGGAATAGCAATCAGCCCCAGCATTTT,CSARPAGNSNQPQHF,.,TRBV20-1,TRBJ1-5,many
TGCAGCGTTGTAGGGACAGGGGGGTACGAGCAGTACTTC,CSVVGTGGYEQYF,TRBD1,TRBV29-1,TRBJ2-7,few
TGTGCCAGCAGCCAAGAGGCTAGCGGGGGGGGACCATACAATGAGCAGTTCTTC,CASSQEASGGGPYNEQFF,TRBD2,TRBV4-2,TRBJ2-1,.
TGTGCCAGCAGCTTAGGGGAAGGAAACATTCAGTACTTC,CASSLGEGNIQYF,.,TRBV11-3,TRBJ2-4,many
TGTGCCAGCAGCTTCGGACTAGCGGCTTCAGATACGCAGTATTTT,CASSFGLAASDTQYF,TRBD2,TRBV11-2,TRBJ2-3,.